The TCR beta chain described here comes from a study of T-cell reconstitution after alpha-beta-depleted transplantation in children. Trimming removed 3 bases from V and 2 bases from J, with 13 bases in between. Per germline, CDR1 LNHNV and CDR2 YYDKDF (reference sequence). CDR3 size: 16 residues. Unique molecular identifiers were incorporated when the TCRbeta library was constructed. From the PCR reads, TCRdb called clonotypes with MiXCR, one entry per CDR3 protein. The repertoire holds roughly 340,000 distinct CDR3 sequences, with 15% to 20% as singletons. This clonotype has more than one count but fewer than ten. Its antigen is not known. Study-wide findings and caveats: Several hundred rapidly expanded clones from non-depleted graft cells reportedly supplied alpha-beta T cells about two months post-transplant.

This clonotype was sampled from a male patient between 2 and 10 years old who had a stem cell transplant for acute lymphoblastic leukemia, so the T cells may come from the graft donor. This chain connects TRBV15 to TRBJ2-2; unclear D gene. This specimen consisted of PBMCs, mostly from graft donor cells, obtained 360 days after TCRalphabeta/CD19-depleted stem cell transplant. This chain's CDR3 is CATSRLGLTNTGELFF. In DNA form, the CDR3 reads TGTGCCACCAGCAGGCTTGGCCTTACCAACACCGGGGAGCTGTTTTTT.